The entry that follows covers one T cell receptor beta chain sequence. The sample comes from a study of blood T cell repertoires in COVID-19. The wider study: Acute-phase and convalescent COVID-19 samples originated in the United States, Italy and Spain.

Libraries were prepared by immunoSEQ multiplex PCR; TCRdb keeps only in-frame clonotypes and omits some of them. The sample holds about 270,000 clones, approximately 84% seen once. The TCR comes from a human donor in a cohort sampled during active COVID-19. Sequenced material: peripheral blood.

This chain's CDR3 is CSTGQGMGTQYF. In nucleotides, the CDR3 is TGCAGCACCGGACAGGGGATGGGGACGCAGTATTTT. The V call is TRBV29-1, the J call TRBJ2-3, with TRBD1 matching 9 bases. Germline CDR1 and CDR2: SQVTM and ANQGSEA. With 8 bases clipped from V and 9 bases from J, the junction kept 9 bases outside the gene matches. The CDR3 spans 12 residues.